This T cell receptor beta chain was profiled in a study of blood T cell repertoires in COVID-19. In germline, CDR1 is KGHDR, CDR2 SFDVKD. This CDR3 is built from 16 residues. The ends were cut back, 3 bases at V and 5 bases at J, with 16 bases in the middle. Assay: immunoSEQ multiplex PCR; the TCRdb copy retains only in-frame clones and omits some. The sample shows nearly 350,000 clones, 80% to 90% of them seen only once. The chain employs TRBV24-1 and TRBJ1-5, with a weak D call TRBD1 (6 bases). The source is a man younger than 40 with active or convalescent COVID-19. The sequencing input was peripheral blood. The CDR3 sequence: CATSDPRGDTDQPQHF. The CDR3 region has the DNA TGTGCCACCAGTGATCCGCGTGGGGACACCGATCAGCCCCAGCATTTT.